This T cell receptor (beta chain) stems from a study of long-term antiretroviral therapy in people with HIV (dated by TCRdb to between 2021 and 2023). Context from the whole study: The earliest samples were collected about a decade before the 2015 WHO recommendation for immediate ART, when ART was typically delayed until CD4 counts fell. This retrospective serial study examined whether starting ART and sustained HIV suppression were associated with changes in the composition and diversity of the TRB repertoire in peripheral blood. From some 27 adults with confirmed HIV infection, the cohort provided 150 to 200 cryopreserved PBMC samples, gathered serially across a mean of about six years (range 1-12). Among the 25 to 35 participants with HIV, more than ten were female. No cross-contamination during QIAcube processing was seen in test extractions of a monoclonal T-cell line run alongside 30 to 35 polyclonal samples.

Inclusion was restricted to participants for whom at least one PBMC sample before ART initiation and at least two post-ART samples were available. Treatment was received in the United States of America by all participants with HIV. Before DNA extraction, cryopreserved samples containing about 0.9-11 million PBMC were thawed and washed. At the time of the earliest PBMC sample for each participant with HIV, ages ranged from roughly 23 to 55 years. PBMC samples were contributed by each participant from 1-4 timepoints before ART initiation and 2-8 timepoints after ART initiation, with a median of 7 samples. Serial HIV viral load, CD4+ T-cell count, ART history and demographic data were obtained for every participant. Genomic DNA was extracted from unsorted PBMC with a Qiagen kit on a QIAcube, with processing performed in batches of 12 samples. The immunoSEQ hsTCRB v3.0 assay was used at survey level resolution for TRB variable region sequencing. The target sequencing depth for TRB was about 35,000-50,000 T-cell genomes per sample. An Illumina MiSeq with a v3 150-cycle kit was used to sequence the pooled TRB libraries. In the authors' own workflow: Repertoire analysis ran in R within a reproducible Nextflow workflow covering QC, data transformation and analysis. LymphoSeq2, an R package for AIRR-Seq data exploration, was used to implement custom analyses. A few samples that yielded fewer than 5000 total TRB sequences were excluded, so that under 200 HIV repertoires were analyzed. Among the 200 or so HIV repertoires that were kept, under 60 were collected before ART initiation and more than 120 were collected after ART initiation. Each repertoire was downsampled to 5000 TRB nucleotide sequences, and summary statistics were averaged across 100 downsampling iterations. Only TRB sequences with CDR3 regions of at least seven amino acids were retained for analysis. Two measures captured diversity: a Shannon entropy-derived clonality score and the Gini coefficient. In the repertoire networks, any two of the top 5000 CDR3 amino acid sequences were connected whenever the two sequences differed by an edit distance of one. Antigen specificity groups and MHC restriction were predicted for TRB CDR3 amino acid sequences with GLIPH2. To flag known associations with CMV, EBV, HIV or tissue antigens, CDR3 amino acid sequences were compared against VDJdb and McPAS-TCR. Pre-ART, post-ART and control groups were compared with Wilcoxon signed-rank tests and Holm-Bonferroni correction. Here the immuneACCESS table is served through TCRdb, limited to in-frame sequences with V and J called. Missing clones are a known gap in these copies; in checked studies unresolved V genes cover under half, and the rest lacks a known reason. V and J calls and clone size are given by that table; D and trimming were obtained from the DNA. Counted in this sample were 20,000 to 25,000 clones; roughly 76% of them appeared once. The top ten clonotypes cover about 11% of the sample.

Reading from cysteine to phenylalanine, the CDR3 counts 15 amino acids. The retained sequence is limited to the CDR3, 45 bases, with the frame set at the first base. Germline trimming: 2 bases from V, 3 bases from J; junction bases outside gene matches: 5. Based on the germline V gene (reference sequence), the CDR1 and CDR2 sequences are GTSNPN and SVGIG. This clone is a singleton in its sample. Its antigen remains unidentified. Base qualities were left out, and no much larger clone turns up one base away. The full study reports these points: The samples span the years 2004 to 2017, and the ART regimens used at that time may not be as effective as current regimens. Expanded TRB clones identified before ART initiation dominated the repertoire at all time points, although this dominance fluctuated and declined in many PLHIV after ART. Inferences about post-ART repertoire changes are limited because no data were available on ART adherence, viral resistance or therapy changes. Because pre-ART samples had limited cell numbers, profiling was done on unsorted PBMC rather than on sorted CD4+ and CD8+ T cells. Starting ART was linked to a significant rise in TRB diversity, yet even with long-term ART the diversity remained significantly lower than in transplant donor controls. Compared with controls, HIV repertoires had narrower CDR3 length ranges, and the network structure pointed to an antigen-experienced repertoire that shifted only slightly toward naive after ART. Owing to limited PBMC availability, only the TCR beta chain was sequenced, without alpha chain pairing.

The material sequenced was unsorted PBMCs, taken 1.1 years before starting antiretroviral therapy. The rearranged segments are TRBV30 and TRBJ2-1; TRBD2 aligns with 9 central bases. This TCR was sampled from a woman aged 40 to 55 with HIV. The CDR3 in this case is CAWSYLAGLYNEQFF. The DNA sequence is TGTGCCTGGAGTTATCTAGCGGGACTCTACAATGAGCAGTTCTTC.